The subject of this entry is one T cell receptor (beta chain). The record originates from a study of blood T cell repertoires in COVID-19. In the study overall: Sample material is recorded as cDNA or gDNA derived from T cells, B-cell-depleted T cells, or PBMCs.

V lost 2 bases and J lost 8, with 15 bases in between. Germline CDR1 MNHEY, CDR2 SVGEGT. The CDR3 contains 14 residues. In the authors' workflow: Amplification with reference gene primers provided the estimates of nucleated cell counts. Method: immunoSEQ multiplex PCR; TCRdb's copy keeps in-frame clones and lacks some. The D gene and trimming were derived from the DNA, and the V and J assignments and clone size from that table. The table lists approximately 68,000 clones, around 85% of them singletons. The chain joins TRBV6-2 or TRBV6-3 to TRBJ1-2, with D possibly being TRBD1 (5 bases). The TCR comes from a woman of 80 years or more with active or convalescent COVID-19. The source material was peripheral blood. CDR3 region: CASSYGGKLKGYTF. In nucleotides, the CDR3 is TGTGCCAGCAGTTACGGGGGGAAACTCAAGGGCTACACCTTC.